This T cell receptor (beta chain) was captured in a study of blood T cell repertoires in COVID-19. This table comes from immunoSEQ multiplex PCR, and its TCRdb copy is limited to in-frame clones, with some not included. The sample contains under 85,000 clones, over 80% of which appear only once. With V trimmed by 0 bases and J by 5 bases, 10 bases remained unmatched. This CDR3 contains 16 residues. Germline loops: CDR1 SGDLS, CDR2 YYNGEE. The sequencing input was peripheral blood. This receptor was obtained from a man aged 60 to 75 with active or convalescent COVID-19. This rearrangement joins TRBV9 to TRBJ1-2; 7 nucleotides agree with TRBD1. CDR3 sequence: CASSVVSSGQAYGYTF. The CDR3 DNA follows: TGTGCCAGCAGCGTAGTTTCCTCTGGACAGGCTTATGGCTACACCTTC. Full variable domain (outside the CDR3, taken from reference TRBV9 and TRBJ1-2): DSGVTQTPKHLITATGQRVTLRCSPRSGDLSVYWYQQSLDQGLQFLIQYYNGEERAKGNILERFSAQQFPDLHSELNLSSLELGDSALYFCASSVVSSGQAYGYTFGSGTRLTVV.